The subject of this entry is one TCR beta chain. The CDR3 has 15 amino acids. The germline V gene has CDR1 LGHNA and CDR2 YSLEER. The V end lost 0 bases, the J end lost 2 bases, and 11 bases lay between the germline ends. The data are from a study of patients and donors after allogeneic stem cell transplantation. Each CDR3 protein is one row after TCRdb ran MiXCR on the RT-PCR reads. Here the sample spans some 20,000 distinct CDR3 sequences, around 30% being singletons. The chain is built from TRBV4-3 and TRBJ2-7; possibly TRBD1 for D (5 bases). This clonotype was sampled from a human donor who was either an allogeneic HSCT recipient or a stem cell or donor lymphocyte infusion donor (not recorded which). It is not recorded whose cells these are; they may come from a transplant donor. Sequences were obtained from blood, either unsorted or a sorted T cell fraction (not recorded which). The chain's CDR3 is CASSQDRAVPYEQYF. DNA of the CDR3: TGCGCCAGCAGCCAAGACAGGGCCGTCCCCTACGAGCAGTACTTC.